One T cell receptor (beta chain) is described in this entry. What it recognizes is unknown. Germline V gene lookup returns CDR1 MRHNA and CDR2 SNTAGT. Deletions cut 3 bases from V and 4 bases from J, with 9 bases between. The CDR3 runs to 13 residues. The data were obtained in a study of cytomegalovirus exposure and HLA in healthy donors. Study summary: A previous analysis identified around 120 million unique TCR beta sequences derived from about 180 million T cells. Counted in an early data release were roughly 87 million unique TCRs from HLA-typed donors. The study, taken as a whole, reports: The study recorded over 150 TCR beta chains that were cytomegalovirus-associated. When a later analysis compared HLA-associated TCR beta chains with equally common others, the HLA-associated chains turned out to be more clonally expanded and to have lower generation probabilities.

Researchers ran the PCR with 60 Vbeta and 13 Jbeta primers. Assay: immunoSEQ multiplex PCR; the TCRdb copy retains only in-frame clones and omits some. The data contain approximately 80,000 clones, around 68% of them seen just once; the ten biggest clones take up approximately 15%. The rearrangement links TRBV6-4 to TRBJ2-5; D gene unclear. Sequencing was done on a sample of PBMCs. The TCR was taken from a woman aged 40 to 55 in good health and CMV-seropositive. This CDR3 reads CASSEILGETQYF. CDR3 in DNA: TGTGCCAGCAGTGAAATTCTAGGAGAGACCCAGTACTTC.